This paragraph covers one TCR beta chain sequence. This clone appeared many times. Its antigen target is currently unknown. No much larger clone is present one base from it, and per-base qualities are unavailable. This record belongs to a study of beta chain features in type 1 diabetes (dated by TCRdb to 2016 to 2019). For the wider study: Mean age, gender distribution, total cell number and subset yield were not different between patients and healthy donors. In the study, TCRB repertoires of sorted circulating CD4+ T cell subsets from recently diagnosed type 1 diabetes patients were compared with those of matched healthy donors. A total of some 110 million sorted cells were examined across all samples, and the number of cells per subset was strongly correlated with RNA yield. Regulatory and stem cell-like memory subsets were isolated from only 8 patients and about eight healthy donors, whereas naive and central memory subsets came from all 28 donors. Beyond this particular receptor, the publication reports: Shorter templates might have been favored by PCR, but patient and control samples were amplified and corrected together, so both groups would have been affected equally by any skew. Type 1 diabetes patients showed a moderate but significant shortening of TCRB CDR3 length in all four CD4+ subsets. Naive, central memory and regulatory TCRB repertoires appeared to be more similar among patients than among healthy donors. Fewer insertions and more nucleotide deletions at VDJ recombination sites were observed in patients with type 1 diabetes, implying thymic rearrangement abnormalities. Because the HLA sub-analyses included only small numbers of individuals, any influence of HLA type on TCRB rearrangement was left unresolved. Sequencing cDNA rather than genomic DNA could over-represent highly expressing activated cells, although activation and CD3 levels did not differ between groups.

The entire isolated RNA was reverse transcribed using the High Capacity cDNA Reverse Transcription Kit, and thus expressed TCRB transcripts were sequenced. Naive, central memory and regulatory T cell samples underwent deep immunoSEQ sequencing, averaging about 3.57 million total reads per sample. After sorted cells were lysed in RLT buffer, RNA was extracted with DNase-treated RNeasy Micro or Mini kits, with the choice depending on cell number. To prevent cross-contamination, each cell subset was processed individually, whereas patient and healthy donor samples were processed jointly. TCRB sequences were amplified from cDNA with the immunoSEQ multiplex PCR, producing 87-bp fragments spanning the CDR3 region. Sequencing of the amplicons was done on the Illumina HiSeq platform. In the authors' own workflow: PCR bias was computationally corrected using synthetic template baselines, reads within Hamming distance 2 were collapsed, and singletons that could not be merged were discarded. Reads were aligned against IMGT to assign V, D and J genes, CDR3 length and insertions or deletions at six rearrangement sites. Within each subset, clonotype counts were normalized to sorted cell number, and only after that were true diversity and Gini coefficients computed with the tcR R package. Repertoire sharing was quantified using the overlap coefficient calculated on TCRB nucleotide sequences. TCRdb's version of the immuneACCESS table is confined to in-frame rearrangements and falls short of the full clone set. An unresolved V gene accounts for under half of the shortfall where checked; the remainder is of unknown origin. The DNA gave D and trimming, while V, J and clone size come from that table. The sample records 310,000 or so clones, roughly 9% of which are singletons. The ten largest account for roughly 1% of the sample.

From each donor, a single peripheral blood sample of about 110 mL on average was drawn into heparinised tubes. A BD FACSAria II and a panel including CD45RO, CCR7, CD25, CD127, CD95 and CD27 were used to sort naive, central memory, regulatory and stem cell-like memory CD4+ T cells. Purity was above 98% for every sorted population. PBMCs were isolated immediately by Lymphoprep density gradient centrifugation and stained directly without culture. So that batch effects would be minimized, each experiment stained and sorted samples in pairs, pairing one healthy donor with one patient. V drops 3 bases and J drops 2 bases, leaving 12 bases in between. The cysteine opens and the phenylalanine closes a CDR3 of 15 amino acids. Just the 45-base CDR3 DNA is kept, in frame starting at base 1. The germline V gene (reference sequence) supplies CDR1 SEHNR and CDR2 FQNEAQ.

This TCR derives from a man aged 25 to 45 with type 1 diabetes. The chain is assembled from TRBV7-9 and TRBJ2-3; possibly the D gene is TRBD2, per 5 matching bases. Sequencing input: central memory CD4+ T cells from blood. The DNA reads as follows: TGTGCCAGCAGCTTTGTTCCGGGGTACACAGATACGCAGTATTTT. It encodes CASSFVPGYTDTQYF.